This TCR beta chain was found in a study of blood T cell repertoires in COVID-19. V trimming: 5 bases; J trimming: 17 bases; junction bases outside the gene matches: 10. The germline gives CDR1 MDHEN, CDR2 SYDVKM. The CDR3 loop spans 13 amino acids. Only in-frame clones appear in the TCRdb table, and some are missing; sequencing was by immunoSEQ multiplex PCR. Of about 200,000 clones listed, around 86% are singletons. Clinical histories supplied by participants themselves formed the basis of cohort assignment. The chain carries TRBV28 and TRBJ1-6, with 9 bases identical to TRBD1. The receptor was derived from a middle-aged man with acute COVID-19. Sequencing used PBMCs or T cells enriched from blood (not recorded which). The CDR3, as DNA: TGTGCCAGCAGTCTGGCTCGCCGGGACAGGGTCCACTTT. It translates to CASSLARRDRVHF.